These 29 T cell receptor beta chains share one sample of origin, sequenced in a study of cytomegalovirus exposure and HLA in healthy donors. The method was immunoSEQ multiplex PCR; TCRdb's version includes in-frame clones alone and lacks a portion of them. The sample lists about 240,000 clones; 80% to 90% were seen once. Material: PBMCs. These receptors were obtained from a man between 18 and 35 years old in good health and CMV-seronegative.

This chain uses TRBV4-3 with TRBJ2-7, with TRBD2 identical over 7 bases. The germline V gene encodes CDR1 LGHNA and CDR2 YSLEER. This CDR3 spans 16 amino acids. The trim removed 0 bases at V and 4 bases at J, leaving 9 bases unmatched. The CDR3 here is CASSQELSGMGYEQYF. In DNA, the CDR3 is TGCGCCAGCAGCCAAGAGTTGAGCGGGATGGGGTACGAGCAGTACTTC.

The rearrangement joins TRBV2 to TRBJ2-2; 10 nucleotides match TRBD2. Trimming at V came to 4 bases and at J to 6 bases, leaving 5 bases not matched to a gene. The CDR3 is made up of 15 amino acids. Germline V gene lookup returns CDR1 SNHLY and CDR2 FYNNEI. The CDR3 DNA is TGTGCCAGCAGTGTCAGCGGGGGGGCATCCGGGGAGCTGTTTTTT. It encodes CASSVSGGASGELFF.

V is TRBV2 and J is TRBJ2-3; 15 bases match TRBD2. This CDR3 has 16 amino acids. V was pared by 5 bases and J by 4 bases, with 4 bases of the junction left unmatched. The germline V gene has CDR1 SNHLY and CDR2 FYNNEI. The CDR3 sequence: CASSRTSGGEPDTQYF. DNA for the CDR3: TGTGCCAGCAGTAGGACTAGCGGGGGGGAACCAGATACGCAGTATTTT.

The chain joins TRBV6-4 to TRBJ2-2; 8 positions agree with TRBD2. The germline V gene has CDR1 MRHNA and CDR2 SNTAGT. V shed 3 bases, J shed 0 bases, and the junction held 3 bases outside the gene matches. The CDR3 length is 16 residues. The CDR3 loop is CASSEIAGSNTGELFF. CDR3 sequence (DNA): TGTGCCAGCAGTGAGATAGCGGGGTCGAACACCGGGGAGCTGTTTTTT.

J is TRBJ1-2 and V is TRBV2; 12 nucleotides agree with TRBD1. The CDR3 loop spans 13 amino acids. The J segment lost 7 bases and the V segment lost 8 bases, leaving 5 bases of the junction unmatched. Germline-derived CDR1 and CDR2 are SNHLY and FYNNEI. CDR3 in amino acids: CASGDRGLSGYTF. Here the CDR3 DNA reads TGTGCCAGCGGGGACAGGGGGCTCTCTGGCTACACCTTC. The complete variable domain, with remaining parts taken from reference TRBV2 and TRBJ1-2, reads EPEVTQTPSHQVTQMGQEVILRCVPISNHLYFYWYRQILGQKVEFLVSFYNNEISEKSEIFDDQFSVERPDGSNFTLKIRSTKLEDSAMYFCASGDRGLSGYTFGSGTRLTVV.

The chain links TRBV5-8 to TRBJ2-7; possible D gene TRBD2, 5 bases. Between the trimmed V and J ends, which lost 4 bases and 0 bases, there was a span of 11 bases. The CDR3 extends over 14 amino acids. CDR1 and CDR2 (germline): SGHTS, YDEGEE. CDR3 protein: CASSRLLSSYEQYF. CDR3 bases: TGTGCCAGCAGCCGACTATTGAGCTCCTACGAGCAGTACTTC.

V usage is TRBV27 and J usage is TRBJ2-2; D might be TRBD2 (5 bases). Per germline, CDR1 MNHEY and CDR2 SMNVEV (reference sequence). The V end was cut by 5 bases, the J end by 5 bases, with 12 bases between. The CDR3 consists of 14 residues. The CDR3 nucleotides read TGTGCCAGCAGTACCAGATCGGGGACCGGGGAGCTGTTTTTT. Translation gives CASSTRSGTGELFF.

The chain uses TRBV27 and TRBJ2-1; tentative D call: TRBD2 (5 bases). The V and J ends lost 5 bases and 5 bases respectively, with 13 bases between them. CDR1 is MNHEY and CDR2 is SMNVEV in the germline V gene (reference sequence). CDR3 length equals 14 residues. The CDR3 DNA reads TGTGCCAGCAGTAGTGGACTGGTAAACAATGAGCAGTTCTTC. The encoded protein is CASSSGLVNNEQFF.

The chain combines TRBV11-3 with TRBJ2-3; 9 bases are shared with TRBD1. With 0 bases clipped from V and 7 bases from J, the junction kept 5 bases outside the gene matches. The CDR3 runs to 15 residues. CDR1 and CDR2 (germline): SGHNT, YENEEA. The CDR3 DNA reads as TGTGCCAGCAGCTTAGATACGGGACAGGGAAATACGCAGTATTTT. It encodes CASSLDTGQGNTQYF.

This chain joins TRBV7-6 and TRBJ1-1; 10 bases are shared with TRBD1. The ends lost 1 base at V and 7 bases at J; junction bases unmatched: 3. Germline loops: CDR1 SGHVS, CDR2 FNYEAQ. This CDR3 has 14 amino acids. The CDR3 loop reads CASSLDDRGREAFF. CDR3 nucleotides: TGTGCCAGCAGCTTAGACGACAGGGGGCGTGAAGCTTTCTTT.

This clone was seen only a few times. This chain uses TRBV6-5 with TRBJ1-1; 8 bases fit TRBD1. This CDR3 region has 14 residues. The V gene end was trimmed by 6 bases and the J gene end by 2 bases; junction bases not matched to a gene: 5. Looked up from germline, CDR1 is MNHEY and CDR2 is SVGAGI. CDR3 nucleotides: TGTGCCAGCAGCCCGACAGGGGCCAACACTGAAGCTTTCTTT. As protein: CASSPTGANTEAFF.

The V gene is TRBV6-1, the J gene TRBJ2-6; 8 bases agree with TRBD1. The V segment lost 7 bases and the J segment 2 bases; nucleotides outside the gene matches: 1. Germline CDR1 reads MNHNS; CDR2 reads SASEGT. The CDR3 totals 14 residues. CDR3 nucleotide sequence: TGTGCCAGCACAGGGGGCGCTGGGGCCAACGTCCTGACTTTC. Amino acid sequence: CASTGGAGANVLTF.

The chain has TRBV7-9 and TRBJ2-1; TRBD1 might be the D (6 bases). The CDR3 length is 14 residues. Deletions cut 7 bases from V and 7 bases from J, with 17 bases between. Germline V lookup: CDR1 SEHNR, CDR2 FQNEAQ (reference sequence). The CDR3, as DNA: TGTGCCAGCAATTCAGACCAGGGGTTAAATGAGCAGTTCTTC. Amino acids: CASNSDQGLNEQFF.

This chain links TRBV4-1 with TRBJ2-1; 7 positions match TRBD2. CDR1 and CDR2 (germline): MGHRA, YSYEKL. This CDR3 comprises 16 residues. With 3 bases clipped from V and 4 bases from J, the junction kept 9 bases outside the gene matches. The DNA for the CDR3 is TGCGCCAGCAGCCAGACCCTTAGCGGGCATTACAATGAGCAGTTCTTC. As protein: CASSQTLSGHYNEQFF.

With respect to this clone: Other nucleotide sequences in the sample specify the same CDR3. The V call is TRBV5-1, the J call TRBJ2-3; D not resolved. CDR3 size: 13 residues. The V gene's germline CDR1 is SGHRS and CDR2 YFSETQ. With 0 bases removed from V and 1 base from J, the gap between germline ends came to 3 bases. The CDR3, as DNA: TGCGCCAGCAGCTTGGCAGGCACAGATACGCAGTATTTT. It yields the protein CASSLAGTDTQYF.

The chain uses TRBV15 and TRBJ1-2, with TRBD1 as a possible D gene (5 bases). The CDR3 is 14 amino acids. Germline CDR1 LNHNV, CDR2 YYDKDF (reference sequence). V was pared by 3 bases and J by 7 bases, with 15 bases between. CDR3 nucleotides: TGTGCCACCAGCAGCAGGGTCCCAGGGTTTGGCTACACCTTC. It encodes CATSSRVPGFGYTF.

This clone appeared once. This sequence joins TRBV9 and TRBJ2-7, with 12 bases that match TRBD2. V lost 4 bases and J lost 3; bases outside the gene matches: 5. The CDR3 loop spans 15 amino acids. CDR1 and CDR2 from the germline V gene are SGDLS and YYNGEE. The CDR3 spells CASSTLAGGYYEQYF. The CDR3 bases are TGTGCCAGCAGCACACTAGCGGGAGGCTACTACGAGCAGTACTTC.

CDR3 sequence (DNA): TGTGCCAGCAGCTTGGCGACAGGCAGCAATCAGCCCCAGCATTTT. This gives the protein CASSLATGSNQPQHF. This sequence joins TRBV5-8 and TRBJ1-5; D is possibly TRBD1 (6 bases). This CDR3 region has 15 residues. The V end was cut by 0 bases, the J end by 1 base, with 8 bases between. Germline V CDR1 and CDR2: SGHTS, YDEGEE.

The chain combines TRBV7-9 with TRBJ1-2, with 8 bases lining up with TRBD1. The CDR3 covers 13 residues. The ends lost 2 bases at V and 7 bases at J; junction bases unmatched: 3. Germline V lookup: CDR1 SEHNR, CDR2 FQNEAQ (reference sequence). The CDR3 coding sequence is TGTGCCAGCAGCTTAAGAACAGGGGGTGGCTACACCTTC. It is translated as CASSLRTGGGYTF.

The genes are TRBV10-3 and TRBJ1-5, with a possible D match to TRBD1 (6 bases). Germline-derived CDR1 and CDR2 are ENHRY and SYGVKD. The CDR3 runs to 13 residues. V was pared by 7 bases and J by 6 bases, with 13 bases between. The CDR3 here is CAITTQGCQPQHF. The CDR3 DNA sequence: TGTGCCATCACTACCCAGGGGTGTCAGCCCCAGCATTTT.

J is TRBJ2-2 and V is TRBV13; TRBD2 aligns across 7 bases. V gave up 1 base and J gave up 3 bases; unmatched junction bases: 5. Germline CDR1 PRHDT, CDR2 FYEKMQ (reference sequence). CDR3 length: 16 residues. CDR3 region: CASSLAGLEHTGELFF. As DNA, the CDR3 is TGTGCCAGCAGCTTAGCAGGACTAGAACACACCGGGGAGCTGTTTTTT.

This sequence joins TRBV27 and TRBJ1-4, with D hard to call. The CDR3 covers 14 residues. Germline V gives CDR1 MNHEY, CDR2 SMNVEV (reference sequence). V was pared by 2 bases and J by 10 bases, with 14 bases between. The CDR3 sequence is CASSLRSTAGKLFF. The CDR3 DNA follows: TGTGCCAGCAGTTTACGGAGCACCGCTGGAAAACTGTTTTTT.

This rearrangement joins TRBV27 to TRBJ2-2; 8 positions match TRBD1. V lost 5 bases and J lost 5; bases outside the gene matches: 10. The germline CDR1 and CDR2 sequences are MNHEY and SMNVEV (reference sequence). CDR3 length equals 16 residues. CDR3 coding DNA: TGTGCCAGCAGTATGAAGACAGGGGTTGGGACCGGGGAGCTGTTTTTT. This sequence encodes CASSMKTGVGTGELFF.

V is TRBV5-1 and J is TRBJ2-7; 8 positions agree with TRBD1. The CDR3 runs 15 residues. J was trimmed by 3 bases and V by 2 bases; bases with no gene match: 7. Germline CDR1 and CDR2: SGHRS and YFSETQ. CDR3: CASSFSWTGNYEQYF. In nucleotides, the CDR3 is TGCGCCAGCAGCTTTTCCTGGACAGGGAACTACGAGCAGTACTTC.

This chain links TRBV5-4 with TRBJ2-5; TRBD1 matches at 7 bases. J lost 5 bases, V lost 4 bases, and 17 bases had no gene match. The germline V gene has CDR1 SGHNT and CDR2 YYREEE (reference sequence). The CDR3 is 17 residues long. This CDR3 reads CASSTTRLTGAGETQYF. The CDR3 DNA is TGTGCCAGCAGCACCACGAGGCTCACAGGGGCGGGTGAGACCCAGTACTTC.

V gene TRBV2 combines with J gene TRBJ2-7; TRBD2 matches 10 bases. This CDR3 spans 15 amino acids. The junction had 8 bases not matched to a gene; V was cut back by 6 bases and J by 3 bases. Looked up from germline, CDR1 is SNHLY and CDR2 is FYNNEI. CDR3 in amino acids: CASRVSGRLNYEQYF. DNA for the CDR3: TGTGCCAGCAGAGTTAGCGGGAGGTTAAACTACGAGCAGTACTTC.

This clone occurred once. The gene calls are TRBV18 and TRBJ1-1, with D possibly being TRBD1 (5 bases). Germline CDR1 and CDR2: KGHSH and LQKENI. V lost 6 bases, J lost 3 bases, and 14 bases lay in between. The CDR3 consists of 14 residues. The CDR3 DNA follows: TGTGCCAGCTCTTATGCGGGGCGGGACACTGAAGCTTTCTTT. This sequence encodes CASSYAGRDTEAFF.

V usage is TRBV5-4 and J usage is TRBJ2-5; the match to TRBD1 covers 10 bases. The trim removed 4 bases at V and 12 bases at J, leaving 6 bases unmatched. CDR1 SGHNT and CDR2 YYREEE come from the germline V gene (reference sequence). There are 12 residues in the CDR3. CDR3 bases: TGTGCCAGCAGCCAGGGACAGGGGAGGGAGTACTTC. It translates to CASSQGQGREYF.

V usage is TRBV28 and J usage is TRBJ2-2, with no clear D. The V and J ends lost 10 bases and 4 bases respectively, with 7 bases between them. The CDR3 is 11 amino acids. Germline values: CDR1 MDHEN, CDR2 SYDVKM. CDR3 protein: CATTVTGELFF. The CDR3 DNA follows: TGTGCCACCACAGTCACCGGGGAGCTGTTTTTT.